What follows describes a single TCR beta chain. The antigen is not known. The sample comes from a study of shared clonotypes between healthy human individuals. Study summary: Donor composition was a couple of women and a few men, aged 18 to 49.

TCRdb's table, derived via immunoSEQ multiplex PCR, lists solely in-frame clones and lacks some. The sample records around 88,000 clones, 68% being singletons. In germline, CDR1 is SGHRS, CDR2 YFSETQ. CDR3 length: 17 amino acids. Trimming took off 1 base at V and 6 bases at J, with 19 bases between the two ends. Whole-study results and caveats: The authors sampled blood alone, and tissue repertoires likely differ. Clonotypes not shared had lower generation probabilities than those common to all four donors.

Those who donated, Caucasian adults without exception, all lived in Nashville, Tennessee. The sample was memory CD8+ T cells sorted from blood. Subset: CD45RO+ cells pooled with CCR7-negative TemRA cells. The TCR was taken from a man aged 25-40 years in good health. V is TRBV5-1 and J is TRBJ1-4; D possibly corresponds to TRBD1 (6 bases). In nucleotides, the CDR3 is TGCGCCAGCAGCTTGTACCCAGGGGTGGGTAATTATGAAAAACTGTTTTTT. Translating gives CASSLYPGVGNYEKLFF. The full variable domain, its missing parts supplied by reference TRBV5-1 and TRBJ1-4, is KAGVTQTPRYLIKTRGQQVTLSCSPISGHRSVSWYQQTPGQGLQFLFEYFSETQRNKGNFPGRFSGRQFSNSRSEMNVSTLELGDSALYLCASSLYPGVGNYEKLFFGSGTQLSVL.